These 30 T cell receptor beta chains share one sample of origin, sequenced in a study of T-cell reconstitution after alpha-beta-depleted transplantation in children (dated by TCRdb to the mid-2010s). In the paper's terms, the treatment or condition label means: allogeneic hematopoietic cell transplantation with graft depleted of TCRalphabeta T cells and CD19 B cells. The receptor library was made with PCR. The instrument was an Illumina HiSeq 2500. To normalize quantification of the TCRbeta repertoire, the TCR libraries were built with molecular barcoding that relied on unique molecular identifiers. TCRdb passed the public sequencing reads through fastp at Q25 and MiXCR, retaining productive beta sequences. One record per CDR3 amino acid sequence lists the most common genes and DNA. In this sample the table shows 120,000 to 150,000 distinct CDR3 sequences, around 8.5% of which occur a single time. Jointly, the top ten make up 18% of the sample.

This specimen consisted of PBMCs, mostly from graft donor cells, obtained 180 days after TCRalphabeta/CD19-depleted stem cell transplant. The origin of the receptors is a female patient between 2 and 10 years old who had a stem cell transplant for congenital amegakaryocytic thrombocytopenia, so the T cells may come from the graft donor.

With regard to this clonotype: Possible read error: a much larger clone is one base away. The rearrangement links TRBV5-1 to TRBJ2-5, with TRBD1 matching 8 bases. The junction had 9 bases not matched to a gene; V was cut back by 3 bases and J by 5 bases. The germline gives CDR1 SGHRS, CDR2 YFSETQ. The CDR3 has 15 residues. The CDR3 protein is CASSSIPGGQETQYF. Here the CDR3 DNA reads TGCGCCAGCAGCTCTATCCCAGGGGGCCAGGAGACCCAGTACTTC. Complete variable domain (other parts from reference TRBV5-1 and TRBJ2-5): KAGVTQTPRYLIKTRGQQVTLSCSPISGHRSVSWYQQTPGQGLQFLFEYFSETQRNKGNFPGRFSGRQFSNSRSEMNVSTLELGDSALYLCASSSIPGGQETQYFGPGTRLLVL.

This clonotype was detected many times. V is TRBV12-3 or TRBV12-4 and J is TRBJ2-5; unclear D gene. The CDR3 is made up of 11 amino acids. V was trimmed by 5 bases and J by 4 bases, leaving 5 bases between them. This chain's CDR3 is CASSVRETQYF. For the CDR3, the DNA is TGTGCCAGCAGTGTACGAGAGACCCAGTACTTC.

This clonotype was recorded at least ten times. The CDR3 reads CASSFGGRSYEQYF. The DNA of the CDR3 is TGTGCCAGCAGCTTCGGCGGGAGGTCCTACGAGCAGTACTTC. The chain uses TRBV7-8 and TRBJ2-7, with 8 bases fitting TRBD2. This CDR3 region has 14 residues. CDR1 is SGHVS and CDR2 is FQNEAQ in the germline V gene. Trimming at V came to 3 bases and at J to 1 base, leaving 2 bases not matched to a gene.

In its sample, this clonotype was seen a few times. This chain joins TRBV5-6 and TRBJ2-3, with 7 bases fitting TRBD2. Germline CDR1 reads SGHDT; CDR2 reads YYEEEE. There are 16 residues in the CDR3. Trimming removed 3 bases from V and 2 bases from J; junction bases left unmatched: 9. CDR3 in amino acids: CASSSRTSEITDTQYF. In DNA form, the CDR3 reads TGTGCCAGCAGCTCGCGGACTAGTGAGATCACAGATACGCAGTATTTT.

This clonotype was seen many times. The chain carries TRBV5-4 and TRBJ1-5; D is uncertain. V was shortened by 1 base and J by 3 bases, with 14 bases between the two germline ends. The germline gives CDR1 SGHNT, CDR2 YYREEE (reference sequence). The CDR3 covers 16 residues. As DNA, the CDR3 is TGTGCCAGCAGCTTGTTTTCCGTGTTCCCCAATCAGCCCCAGCATTTT. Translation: CASSLFSVFPNQPQHF.

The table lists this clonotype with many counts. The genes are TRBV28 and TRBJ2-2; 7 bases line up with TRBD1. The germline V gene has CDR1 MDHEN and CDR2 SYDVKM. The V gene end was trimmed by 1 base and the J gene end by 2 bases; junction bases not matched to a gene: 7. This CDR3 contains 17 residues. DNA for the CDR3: TGTGCCAGCAGTTTATTTCTGGGGACAGACAACACCGGGGAGCTGTTTTTT. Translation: CASSLFLGTDNTGELFF.

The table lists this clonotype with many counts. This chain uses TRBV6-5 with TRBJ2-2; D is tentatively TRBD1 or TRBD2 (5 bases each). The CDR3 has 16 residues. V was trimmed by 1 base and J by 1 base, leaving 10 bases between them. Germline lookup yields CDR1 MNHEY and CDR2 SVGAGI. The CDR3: CASSYLRGVNTGELFF. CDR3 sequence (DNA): TGTGCCAGCAGTTACTTGAGAGGGGTGAACACCGGGGAGCTGTTTTTT.

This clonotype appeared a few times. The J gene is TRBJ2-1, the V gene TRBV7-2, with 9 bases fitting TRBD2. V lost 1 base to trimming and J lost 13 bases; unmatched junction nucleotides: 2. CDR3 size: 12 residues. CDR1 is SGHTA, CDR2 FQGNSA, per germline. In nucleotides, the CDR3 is TGTGCCAGCAGCTTAGGGGGACTAGCTCAGTTCTTC. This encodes CASSLGGLAQFF.

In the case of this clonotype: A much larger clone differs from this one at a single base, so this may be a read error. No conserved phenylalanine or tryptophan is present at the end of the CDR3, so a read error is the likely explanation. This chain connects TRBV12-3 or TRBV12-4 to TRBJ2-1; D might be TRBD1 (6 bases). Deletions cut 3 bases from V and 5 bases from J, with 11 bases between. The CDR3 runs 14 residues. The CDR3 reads CASSFNRENNEQFS. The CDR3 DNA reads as TGTGCCAGCAGTTTTAACAGGGAGAACAATGAGCAGTTCTCC.

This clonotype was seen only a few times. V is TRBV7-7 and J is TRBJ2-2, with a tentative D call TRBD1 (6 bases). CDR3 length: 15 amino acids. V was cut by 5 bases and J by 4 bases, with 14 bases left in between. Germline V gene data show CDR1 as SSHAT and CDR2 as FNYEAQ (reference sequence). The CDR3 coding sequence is TGTGCCAGCAGCCTAGGGGGTCCGGGCACCGGGGAGCTGTTTTTT. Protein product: CASSLGGPGTGELFF.

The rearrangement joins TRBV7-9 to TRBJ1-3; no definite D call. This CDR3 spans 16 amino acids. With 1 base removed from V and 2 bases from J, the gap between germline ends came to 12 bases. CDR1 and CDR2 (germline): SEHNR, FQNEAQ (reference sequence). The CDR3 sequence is CASSLVAQSPGNTIYF. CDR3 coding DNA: TGTGCCAGCAGCTTAGTCGCACAGTCTCCTGGAAACACCATATATTTT.

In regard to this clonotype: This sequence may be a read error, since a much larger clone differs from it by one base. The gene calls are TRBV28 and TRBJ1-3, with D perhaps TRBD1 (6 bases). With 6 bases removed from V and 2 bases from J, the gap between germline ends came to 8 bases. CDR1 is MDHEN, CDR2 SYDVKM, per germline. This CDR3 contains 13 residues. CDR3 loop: CASRDRTGNTIYF. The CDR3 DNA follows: TGTGCCAGCAGAGACAGGACTGGAAACACCATATATTTT.

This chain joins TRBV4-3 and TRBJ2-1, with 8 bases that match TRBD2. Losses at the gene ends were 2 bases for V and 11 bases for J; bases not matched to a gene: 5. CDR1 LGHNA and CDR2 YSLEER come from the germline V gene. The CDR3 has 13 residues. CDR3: CASSQLSGSQQFF. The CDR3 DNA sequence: TGCGCCAGCAGCCAATTGAGCGGGAGTCAGCAGTTCTTC.

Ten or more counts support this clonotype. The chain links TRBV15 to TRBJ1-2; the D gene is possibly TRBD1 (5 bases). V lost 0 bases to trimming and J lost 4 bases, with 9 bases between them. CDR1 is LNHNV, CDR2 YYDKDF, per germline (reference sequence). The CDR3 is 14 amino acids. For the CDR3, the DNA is TGTGCCACCAGCAGAGATGTGACAGCCTATGGCTACACCTTC. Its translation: CATSRDVTAYGYTF.

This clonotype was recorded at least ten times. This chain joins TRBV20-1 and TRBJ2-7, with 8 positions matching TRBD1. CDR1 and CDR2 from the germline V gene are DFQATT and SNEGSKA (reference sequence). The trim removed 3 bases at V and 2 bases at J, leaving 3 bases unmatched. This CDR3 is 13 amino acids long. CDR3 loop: CSASDRGTYEQYF. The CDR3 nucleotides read TGCAGTGCTAGCGACAGGGGTACCTACGAGCAGTACTTC.

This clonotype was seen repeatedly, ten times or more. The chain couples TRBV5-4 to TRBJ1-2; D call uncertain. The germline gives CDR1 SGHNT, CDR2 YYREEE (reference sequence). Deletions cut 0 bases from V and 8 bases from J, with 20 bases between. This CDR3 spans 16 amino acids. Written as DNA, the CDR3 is TGTGCCAGCAGCTTGGAGGGAGCGGGTTATGGGAGAGGCTACACCTTC. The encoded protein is CASSLEGAGYGRGYTF.

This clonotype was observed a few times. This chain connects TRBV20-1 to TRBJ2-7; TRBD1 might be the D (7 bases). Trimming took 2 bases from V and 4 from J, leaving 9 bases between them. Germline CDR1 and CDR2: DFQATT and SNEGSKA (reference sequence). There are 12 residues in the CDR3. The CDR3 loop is CSARQGGYEQYF. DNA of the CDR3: TGCAGTGCTAGACAGGGGGGTTACGAGCAGTACTTC.

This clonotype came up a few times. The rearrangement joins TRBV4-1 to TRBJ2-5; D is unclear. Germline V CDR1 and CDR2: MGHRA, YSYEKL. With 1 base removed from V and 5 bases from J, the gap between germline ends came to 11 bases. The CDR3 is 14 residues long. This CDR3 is CASSQVTAVETQYF. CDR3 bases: TGCGCCAGCAGCCAAGTAACCGCGGTGGAGACCCAGTACTTC.

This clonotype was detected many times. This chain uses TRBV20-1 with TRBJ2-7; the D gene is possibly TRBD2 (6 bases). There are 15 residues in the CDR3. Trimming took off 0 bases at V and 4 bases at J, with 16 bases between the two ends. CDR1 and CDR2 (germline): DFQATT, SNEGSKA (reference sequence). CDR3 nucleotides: TGCAGTGCTAGAGATCGCGGTAGGGACTTTTACGAGCAGTACTTC. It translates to CSARDRGRDFYEQYF.

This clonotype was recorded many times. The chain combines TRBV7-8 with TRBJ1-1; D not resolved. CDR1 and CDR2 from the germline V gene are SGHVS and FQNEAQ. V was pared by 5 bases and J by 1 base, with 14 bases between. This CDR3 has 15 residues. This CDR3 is CASSDLPAPNTEAFF. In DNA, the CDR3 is TGTGCCAGCAGCGATTTGCCCGCCCCGAACACTGAAGCTTTCTTT.

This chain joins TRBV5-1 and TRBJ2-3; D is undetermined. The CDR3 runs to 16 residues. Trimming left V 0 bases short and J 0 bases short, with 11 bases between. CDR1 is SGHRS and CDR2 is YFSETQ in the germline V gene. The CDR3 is CASSLEPIPSTDTQYF. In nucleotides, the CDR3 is TGCGCCAGCAGCTTGGAACCGATTCCTAGCACAGATACGCAGTATTTT.

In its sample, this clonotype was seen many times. The CDR3 nucleotides read TGTGCCGTCGGATCGGGACAGGGGGCTGATACGCAGTATTTT. This encodes CAVGSGQGADTQYF. The chain is built from TRBV2 and TRBJ2-3, with TRBD1 matching over 12 bases. The CDR3 is 14 amino acids. Unmatched junction bases numbered 9, after V lost 11 bases and J lost 6 bases. Per germline, CDR1 SNHLY and CDR2 FYNNEI.

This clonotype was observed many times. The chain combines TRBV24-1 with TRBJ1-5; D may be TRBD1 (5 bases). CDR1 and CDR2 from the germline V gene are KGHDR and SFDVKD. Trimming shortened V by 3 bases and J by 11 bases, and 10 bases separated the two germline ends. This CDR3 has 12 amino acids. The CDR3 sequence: CATSDGGETQHF. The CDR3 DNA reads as TGTGCCACCAGTGATGGGGGGGAAACCCAGCATTTT.

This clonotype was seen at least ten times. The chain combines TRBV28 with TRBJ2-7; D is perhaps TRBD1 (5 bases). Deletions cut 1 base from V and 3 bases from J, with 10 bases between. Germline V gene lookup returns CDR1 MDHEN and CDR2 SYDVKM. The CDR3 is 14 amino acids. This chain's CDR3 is CASSLYRQNYEQYF. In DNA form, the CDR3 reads TGTGCCAGCAGTTTATACAGGCAGAACTACGAGCAGTACTTC.

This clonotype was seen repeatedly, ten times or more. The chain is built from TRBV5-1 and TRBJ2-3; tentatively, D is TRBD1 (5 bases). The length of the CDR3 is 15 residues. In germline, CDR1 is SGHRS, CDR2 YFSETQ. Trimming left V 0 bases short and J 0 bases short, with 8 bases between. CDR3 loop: CASSLDRPSTDTQYF. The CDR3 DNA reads TGCGCCAGCAGCTTGGACAGGCCTAGCACAGATACGCAGTATTTT.

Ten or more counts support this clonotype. CDR3 loop: CASSSGTAAYEQYF. For the CDR3, the DNA is TGCGCCAGCAGCTCCGGGACAGCGGCCTACGAGCAGTACTTC. V usage is TRBV5-1 and J usage is TRBJ2-7; 7 nucleotides line up with TRBD1. The CDR3 sequence is 14 residues long. The V gene's germline CDR1 is SGHRS and CDR2 YFSETQ. The V segment lost 3 bases and the J segment 2 bases; nucleotides outside the gene matches: 5.

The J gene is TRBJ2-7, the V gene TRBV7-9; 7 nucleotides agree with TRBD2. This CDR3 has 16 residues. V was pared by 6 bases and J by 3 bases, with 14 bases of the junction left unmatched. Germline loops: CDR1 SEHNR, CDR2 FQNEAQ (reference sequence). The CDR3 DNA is TGTGCCAGCAGTCCTCCGGGCGCGGGAGCATACTACGAGCAGTACTTC. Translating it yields CASSPPGAGAYYEQYF.

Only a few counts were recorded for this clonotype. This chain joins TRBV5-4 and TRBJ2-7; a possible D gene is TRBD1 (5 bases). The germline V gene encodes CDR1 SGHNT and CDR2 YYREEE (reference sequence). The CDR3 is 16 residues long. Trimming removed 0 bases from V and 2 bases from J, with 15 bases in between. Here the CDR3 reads CASSLGPPRVAYEQYF. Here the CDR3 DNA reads TGTGCCAGCAGCTTGGGGCCCCCCAGGGTGGCCTACGAGCAGTACTTC. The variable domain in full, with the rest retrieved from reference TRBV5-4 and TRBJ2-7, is ETGVTQSPTHLIKTRGQQVTLRCSSQSGHNTVSWYQQALGQGPQFIFQYYREEENGRGNFPPRFSGLQFPNYSSELNVNALELDDSALYLCASSLGPPRVAYEQYFGPGTRLTVT.

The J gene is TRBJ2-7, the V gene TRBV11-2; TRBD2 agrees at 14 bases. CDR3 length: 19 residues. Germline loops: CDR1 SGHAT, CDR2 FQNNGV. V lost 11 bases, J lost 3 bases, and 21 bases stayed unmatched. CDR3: CASRPRRGQGTSGSYEQYF. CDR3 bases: TGTGCCTCCAGGCCCCGGAGGGGACAGGGGACTAGCGGGAGCTACGAGCAGTACTTC.

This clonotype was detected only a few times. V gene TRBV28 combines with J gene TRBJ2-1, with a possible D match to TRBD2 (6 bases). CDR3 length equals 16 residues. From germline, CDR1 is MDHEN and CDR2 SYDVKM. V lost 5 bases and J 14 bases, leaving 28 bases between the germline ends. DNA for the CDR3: TGTGCCAGCAGTCTCCTCGGAGGGCCCACCCCGAATCGTAAGTTCTTC. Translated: CASSLLGGPTPNRKFF.